This T cell receptor (beta chain) was observed in a study of chemoradiotherapy in HPV16-positive cancers. Background on the study: A couple of HPV16-positive patients' cells yielded candidate HPV-specific clones and common motifs.

The protocol was immunoSEQ multiplex PCR, while the TCRdb copy is restricted to in-frame clones and leaves out a portion. The sample holds fewer than 15,000 clones; around 62% are singletons and the top ten take 16%. Between the trimmed V and J ends, which lost 5 bases and 5 bases, there was a span of 12 bases. Germline V gene data show CDR1 as GTSNPN and CDR2 as SVGIG (reference sequence). The CDR3 sequence is 12 residues long. Study-wide points: For HPV16-positive patients, expanding HPV-responsive T cells associated with longer recurrence-free survival.

Notes on this clone: Its antigen is as yet unknown.

The chain is built from TRBV30 and TRBJ2-5, with D tentatively TRBD1 (6 bases). This specimen was acquired from a patient who underwent chemoradiotherapy. This receptor was taken from a human donor with HPV-associated anogenital cancer. DNA of the CDR3: TGTGCCTGGGGGGGACATACCGAGACCCAGTACTTC. It specifies CAWGGHTETQYF.